The 25 T cell receptor beta chains presented below share a single source sample, sequenced in a study of T cells after yellow fever vaccination. TCRdb called the 5' RACE reads again in MiXCR, with one record for every CDR3 protein. Among under 550,000 distinct CDR3 sequences, 21% were seen once, and the ten largest hold less than 20%. The source material was PBMCs, sampled approximately 20 days after the first yellow fever vaccination. All receptors derive from a man between 18 and 35 years old who received the YFV17D yellow fever vaccine.

This rearrangement joins TRBV6-2 or TRBV6-3 to TRBJ1-1; no clear D gene. Trimming took 6 bases from V and 0 from J, leaving 8 bases between them. This CDR3 comprises 13 residues. Germline V gene lookup returns CDR1 MNHEY and CDR2 SVGEGT. The CDR3 spells CASRAVMNTEAFF. As DNA, the CDR3 is TGTGCCAGCAGGGCGGTGATGAACACTGAAGCTTTCTTT.

This clonotype was seen only a few times. The rearrangement links TRBV18 to TRBJ2-3, with TRBD2 as a possible D gene (6 bases). The CDR3 is 15 amino acids. Germline assignment: CDR1 KGHSH and CDR2 LQKENI. V lost 3 bases, J lost 1 base, and 11 bases lay in between. CDR3 amino acids: CASSPSLAGTDTQYF. The CDR3 DNA reads TGTGCCAGCTCACCTTCTTTAGCGGGCACAGATACGCAGTATTTT.

This chain joins TRBV29-1 and TRBJ2-2, with D perhaps being TRBD1 or TRBD2 (5 bases each). V lost 7 bases to trimming and J lost 4 bases, with 7 bases between them. Germline CDR1 reads SQVTM; CDR2 reads ANQGSEA. The CDR3 loop spans 11 amino acids. The CDR3 DNA reads TGCAGCGCCGGGGCCACCGGGGAGCTGTTTTTT. It encodes CSAGATGELFF.

This clonotype has more than one count but fewer than ten. The gene calls are TRBV4-1 and TRBJ1-1, with D unresolved. V lost 4 bases and J 4 bases, leaving 16 bases between the germline ends. CDR1 and CDR2 from the germline V gene are MGHRA and YSYEKL. The CDR3 sequence is 15 residues long. CDR3 DNA sequence: TGCGCCAGCAGCCGAGCCTATGATAGGGCCACTGAAGCTTTCTTT. Translating gives CASSRAYDRATEAFF.

J is TRBJ1-4 and V is TRBV18, with a weak D call TRBD1 (6 bases). Trimming shortened V by 1 base and J by 7 bases, and 10 bases separated the two germline ends. The CDR3 covers 14 residues. Germline CDR1 and CDR2: KGHSH and LQKENI. The CDR3 sequence: CASSPQGVREKLFF. DNA of the CDR3: TGTGCCAGCTCACCACAGGGGGTCCGTGAAAAACTGTTTTTT. Complete variable domain (other parts from reference TRBV18 and TRBJ1-4): NAGVMQNPRHLVRRRGQEARLRCSPMKGHSHVYWYRQLPEEGLKFMVYLQKENIIDESGMPKERFSAEFPKEGPSILRIQQVVRGDSAAYFCASSPQGVREKLFFGSGTQLSVL.

This chain links TRBV7-9 with TRBJ2-2, with TRBD1 matching over 11 bases. V lost 4 bases to trimming and J lost 4 bases; unmatched junction nucleotides: 5. CDR1 SEHNR and CDR2 FQNEAQ come from the germline V gene (reference sequence). This CDR3 is 16 amino acids long. This chain's CDR3 is CASSSPGTGGTGELFF. The CDR3 DNA reads TGTGCCAGCAGCTCCCCCGGGACAGGGGGCACCGGGGAGCTGTTTTTT.

The J gene is TRBJ1-5, the V gene TRBV7-2; D is ambiguous. Germline V CDR1 and CDR2: SGHTA, FQGNSA. V lost 1 base, J lost 2 bases, and 12 bases lay in between. CDR3 length: 16 residues. The CDR3 nucleotides read TGTGCCAGCAGCTTAGGACCGAGTAGCGGCAATCAGCCCCAGCATTTT. It yields the protein CASSLGPSSGNQPQHF.

This clonotype was seen only a few times. The genes are TRBV5-1 and TRBJ2-1; perhaps TRBD2 as D (6 bases). Trimming left V 7 bases short and J 5 bases short, with 16 bases between. The germline V gene encodes CDR1 SGHRS and CDR2 YFSETQ. There are 14 residues in the CDR3. CDR3 sequence reads: CASARSGGNNEQFF. CDR3 DNA sequence: TGCGCCAGCGCCAGGTCTGGCGGGAACAATGAGCAGTTCTTC.

The rearrangement links TRBV5-1 to TRBJ2-3; D is unclear. V shed 6 bases and J shed 4 bases, with 6 bases lying between them. Per germline, CDR1 SGHRS and CDR2 YFSETQ. CDR3 length: 11 amino acids. CDR3 DNA sequence: TGCGCCAGCATATGGGCAGATACGCAGTATTTT. Residues: CASIWADTQYF.

The chain uses TRBV5-1 and TRBJ2-7; 10 bases match TRBD1. Germline trimming cut 4 bases from V and 2 bases from J; bases unmatched to any gene: 6. The CDR3 covers 15 residues. Germline values: CDR1 SGHRS, CDR2 YFSETQ. CDR3 sequence: CASSTAGTGAYEQYF. CDR3 bases: TGCGCCAGCAGCACAGCCGGGACAGGGGCCTACGAGCAGTACTTC.

This clonotype was counted a few times. The V call is TRBV12-3 or TRBV12-4, the J call TRBJ1-6; D may be TRBD1 (6 bases). There are 15 residues in the CDR3. V was shortened by 4 bases and J by 14 bases, with 21 bases between the two germline ends. The CDR3 DNA sequence: TGTGCCAGCAGTTGGGGGGCGGCGCCCTATTCGGCCCTCCACTTT. It codes for CASSWGAAPYSALHF.

This rearrangement joins TRBV29-1 to TRBJ2-7; D is tentatively TRBD1 or TRBD2 (6 bases each). The germline CDR1 and CDR2 sequences are SQVTM and ANQGSEA. Between the trimmed V and J ends, which lost 3 bases and 2 bases, there was a span of 11 bases. This CDR3 is 13 amino acids long. Written as DNA, the CDR3 is TGCAGCGTTGAGGTAGGGGGGACCTACGAGCAGTACTTC. It translates to CSVEVGGTYEQYF.

This clonotype was detected ten times or more. Compared with germline, one end of the junction differs, possibly owing to a read error. This rearrangement joins TRBV5-6 to TRBJ2-7; unclear D gene. There are 12 residues in the CDR3. In germline, CDR1 is SGHDT, CDR2 YYEEEE. CDR3 DNA sequence: TGCGCCAGCAGCTCGAGCTCCTACGAGCAGTACTTC. Its translation: CASSSSSYEQYF.

Comments on this clonotype: A read error may produce the germline difference seen at one junction end. V and J are TRBV4-2 and TRBJ2-3; 8 positions agree with TRBD2. CDR3 length equals 16 residues. The germline CDR1 and CDR2 sequences are LGHNA and YNFKEQ. In DNA form, the CDR3 reads TGCGCCAGCAGCCAAGAGCTTAGCGGGGGCACAGATACGCAGTATTTT. This translates into CASSQELSGGTDTQYF.

The chain carries TRBV7-3 and TRBJ2-7; weak D call: TRBD2 (6 bases). CDR3 length: 13 amino acids. The germline V and J ends were trimmed by 5 bases and 7 bases, with 15 bases remaining between them. CDR1 and CDR2 (germline): SGHTA, FQGTGA. CDR3: CASSRRPAGEQYF. The CDR3 DNA reads as TGTGCCAGCAGCCGGAGACCGGCGGGGGAGCAGTACTTC.

For this clonotype: A single base separates this from a much larger clone, so it may be a read error. This chain joins TRBV18 and TRBJ2-1; 10 bases map to TRBD2. The germline gives CDR1 KGHSH, CDR2 LQKENI. The CDR3 contains 16 residues. V lost 3 bases, J lost 9 bases, and 11 bases stayed unmatched. CDR3 residues: CASSPPGLASNSEQFF. The CDR3 DNA follows: TGTGCCAGCTCACCTCCGGGACTAGCGTCGAATAGTGAGCAGTTCTTC.

This chain connects TRBV4-1 to TRBJ2-3; the D gene is possibly TRBD1 (5 bases). Deletions cut 3 bases from V and 2 bases from J, with 15 bases between. This CDR3 spans 16 amino acids. The germline CDR1 and CDR2 sequences are MGHRA and YSYEKL. The CDR3 protein is CASSHTPGFLTDTQYF. CDR3 sequence (DNA): TGCGCCAGCAGCCACACTCCAGGGTTCCTCACAGATACGCAGTATTTT.

The rearrangement uses TRBV5-1 and TRBJ2-3, with 12 bases that match TRBD2. Germline V gene sequence: CDR1 SGHRS, CDR2 YFSETQ. The CDR3 runs to 16 residues. V lost 4 bases and J lost 2; bases outside the gene matches: 5. CDR3 sequence (DNA): TGCGCCAGCAGCATAAGACTAGCGGGGGTCACAGATACGCAGTATTTT. It is translated as CASSIRLAGVTDTQYF.

This clonotype came up a few times. V usage is TRBV4-1 and J usage is TRBJ1-2, with 9 bases matching TRBD1. V gave up 3 bases and J gave up 2 bases; unmatched junction bases: 4. The CDR3 is made up of 15 amino acids. In germline, CDR1 is MGHRA, CDR2 YSYEKL. CDR3 loop: CASSQDDRGNYGYTF. The CDR3 nucleotides are TGCGCCAGCAGCCAGGACGACAGGGGGAACTATGGCTACACCTTC.

This clonotype was recorded many times. V is TRBV20-1 and J is TRBJ2-1; D may match TRBD1 or TRBD2 (5 bases each). Germline assignment: CDR1 DFQATT and CDR2 SNEGSKA (reference sequence). Trimming removed 3 bases from V and 3 bases from J, with 6 bases in between. This CDR3 is built from 12 residues. CDR3 residues: CSARGRYNEQFF. CDR3 nucleotide sequence: TGCAGTGCTAGGGGACGCTACAATGAGCAGTTCTTC.

This clonotype was found a few times. This chain joins TRBV5-4 and TRBJ2-3; no reliable D call. Trimming removed 4 bases from V and 1 base from J, with 7 bases in between. Germline CDR1 SGHNT, CDR2 YYREEE (reference sequence). The CDR3 extends over 13 amino acids. The CDR3 coding sequence is TGTGCCAGCAGCCTTATGGGCACAGATACGCAGTATTTT. Translated: CASSLMGTDTQYF. The full variable domain, its missing parts supplied by reference TRBV5-4 and TRBJ2-3, is ETGVTQSPTHLIKTRGQQVTLRCSSQSGHNTVSWYQQALGQGPQFIFQYYREEENGRGNFPPRFSGLQFPNYSSELNVNALELDDSALYLCASSLMGTDTQYFGPGTRLTVL.

In this sample, this clonotype turned up a few times. V usage is TRBV24-1 and J usage is TRBJ2-1; unclear D gene. The CDR3 runs 13 residues. Trimming took off 1 base at V and 8 bases at J, with 8 bases between the two ends. Per the germline V gene, CDR1 is KGHDR and CDR2 is SFDVKD. CDR3 loop: CATSDFAADEQFF. The CDR3 nucleotides read TGTGCCACCAGTGATTTCGCGGCGGATGAGCAGTTCTTC.

The chain uses TRBV4-3 and TRBJ1-6; weak D call: TRBD1 (5 bases). The germline CDR1 and CDR2 sequences are LGHNA and YSLEER. The V end lost 2 bases, the J end lost 8 bases, and 7 bases lay between the germline ends. This CDR3 region has 13 residues. This chain's CDR3 is CASSQQQDSPLHF. The DNA of the CDR3 is TGCGCCAGCAGCCAACAACAGGATTCACCCCTCCACTTT.

The rearrangement links TRBV7-9 to TRBJ1-4; D perhaps matches TRBD1 (5 bases). The V and J ends lost 4 bases and 8 bases respectively, with 17 bases between them. Germline V gene lookup returns CDR1 SEHNR and CDR2 FQNEAQ (reference sequence). The CDR3 is 15 amino acids. CDR3 bases: TGTGCCAGCAGCTCAGCTGGGACGAGCCGGGAAAAACTGTTTTTT. Translated, it gives CASSSAGTSREKLFF.

This chain links TRBV27 with TRBJ2-5; 10 positions match TRBD1. V was pared by 7 bases and J by 4 bases, with 3 bases of the junction left unmatched. This CDR3 has 13 amino acids. Per the germline V gene, CDR1 is MNHEY and CDR2 is SMNVEV (reference sequence). CDR3 loop: CASTRTGGETQYF. The CDR3 region has the DNA TGTGCCAGCACCCGGACAGGGGGAGAGACCCAGTACTTC.